A single sample is the source of the 8 T cell receptor beta chains below, sequenced in a study of OX40 agonist ivuxolimab in advanced cancers. Receptors were amplified or captured by the immunoSEQ multiplex PCR assay. Held by TCRdb, this immuneACCESS table contains in-frame sequences only and omits some clones. Under half of the omission traces to an unresolved V gene where checked; the cause of the rest is unknown. Recorded for this sample are some 63,000 clones; approximately 94% of them occurred a single time. Clones ranked in the top ten supply roughly 20% of the sample. Source: CD4+ or CD8+ T cells sorted from blood, taken in a trial of the OX40 agonist ivuxolimab. These receptors all stem from an adult with an advanced solid tumor such as melanoma, head and neck, liver or kidney cancer.

CDR3 DNA: TGTGCCAGCAGCCTATCCACACGGTACGAGCAGTACTTC. This sequence encodes CASSLSTRYEQYF. The chain employs TRBV7-2 and TRBJ2-7, with D unclear. Trimming removed 5 bases at V and 4 bases at J, with 12 bases between. This CDR3 has 13 residues. Germline CDR1 and CDR2: SGHTA and FQGNSA.

The chain employs TRBV27 and TRBJ1-5, with D possibly matching TRBD1 (5 bases). The CDR3 runs to 14 residues. V lost 6 bases, J lost 4 bases, and 13 bases lay in between. The germline gives CDR1 MNHEY, CDR2 SMNVEV (reference sequence). CDR3 residues: CASRTSGGNQPQHF. The CDR3 DNA reads TGTGCCAGCAGGACATCCGGGGGAAATCAGCCCCAGCATTTT.

J is TRBJ2-2 and V is TRBV4-3; tentatively, D is TRBD2 (6 bases). The CDR3 runs 14 residues. Germline loops: CDR1 LGHNA, CDR2 YSLEER. V dropped 5 bases and J dropped 3 bases, with 10 bases sitting between them. CDR3 region: CASSGTSHTGELFF. CDR3 nucleotide sequence: TGCGCCAGCAGCGGGACTTCCCACACCGGGGAGCTGTTTTTT.

Written as DNA, the CDR3 is TGTGCCAGCAGTTTATATAGAGGGACCGGGGATACGCAGTATTTT. It encodes CASSLYRGTGDTQYF. V gene TRBV28 combines with J gene TRBJ2-3; D possibly uses TRBD1 or TRBD2 (5 bases each). Germline V gene sequence: CDR1 MDHEN, CDR2 SYDVKM. V shed 1 base and J shed 6 bases, with 14 bases lying between them. The CDR3 loop spans 15 amino acids.

The rearrangement uses TRBV27 and TRBJ2-2; D perhaps matches TRBD2 (6 bases). The CDR3 is 12 residues long. Trimming pared 10 bases from V and 7 bases from J, leaving 13 bases between. Looked up from germline, CDR1 is MNHEY and CDR2 is SMNVEV (reference sequence). In nucleotides, the CDR3 is TGTGCCACTAGCGAATTCAACGGGGAGCTGTTTTTT. As protein: CATSEFNGELFF.

The V gene is TRBV7-6, the J gene TRBJ1-1, with 9 nucleotides matching TRBD1. The trim removed 6 bases at V and 2 bases at J, leaving 4 bases unmatched. CDR1 and CDR2 (germline): SGHVS, FNYEAQ. This CDR3 is built from 14 residues. The chain's CDR3 is CASSTGGGNTEAFF. In nucleotides, the CDR3 is TGTGCCAGCAGTACAGGGGGCGGAAACACTGAAGCTTTCTTT.

The table lists this clone with a count of one. The chain uses TRBV7-9 and TRBJ2-7, with D possibly being TRBD1 (6 bases). The CDR3 runs to 19 residues. Germline CDR1 reads SEHNR; CDR2 reads FQNEAQ (reference sequence). V was clipped by 2 bases and J by 7 bases, with 30 bases between them. In DNA form, the CDR3 reads TGTGCCAGCAGCTTAAATCCCCTCAACCTCCAGGGGCGCGCTGATGAGCAGTACTTC. Translating it yields CASSLNPLNLQGRADEQYF.

V usage is TRBV10-3 and J usage is TRBJ1-1; D gene ambiguous. The germline gives CDR1 ENHRY, CDR2 SYGVKD. This CDR3 is 12 amino acids long. V gave up 4 bases and J gave up 7 bases, with 10 bases separating them. CDR3 coding DNA: TGTGCCATCAGTGCGCCGGACGGTGAAGCTTTCTTT. It yields the protein CAISAPDGEAFF.